This TCR beta chain was profiled in a study of cytomegalovirus exposure and HLA in healthy donors. The wider study: Earlier sequencing of about 179 million T cells yielded around 120 million unique TCR beta sequences.

60 Vbeta and 13 Jbeta primers were used in PCR. TCRdb keeps only in-frame clones here, not all; method: immunoSEQ multiplex PCR. This sample has approximately 140,000 clones, with around 80% found just once. Germline trimming cut 2 bases from V and 4 bases from J; bases unmatched to any gene: 2. The length of the CDR3 is 14 residues. The germline CDR1 and CDR2 sequences are SGHKS and YYEKEE (reference sequence). As for this clone: The antigen is undetermined.

Study-level results: Among TCR sequences, most were rare, though some public TCRs appeared in many donors. The majority of CMV-associated TCR beta chains were reported as apparently HLA-restricted in a later analysis.

Healthy bone marrow donors supplied every sample. Sequencing input: PBMCs. The V call is TRBV5-5, the J call TRBJ1-1; 10 bases map to TRBD1. The receptor was derived from a young man in good health and CMV-seropositive. CDR3 sequence reads: CASSLDRGLTEAFF. For the CDR3, the DNA is TGTGCCAGCAGCTTAGACAGGGGGCTCACTGAAGCTTTCTTT. Filled out from reference TRBV5-5 and TRBJ1-1, the complete variable domain reads DAGVTQSPTHLIKTRGQQVTLRCSPISGHKSVSWYQQVLGQGPQFIFQYYEKEERGRGNFPDRFSARQFPNYSSELNVNALLLGDSALYLCASSLDRGLTEAFFGQGTRLTVV.